The table lists the clone carrying this T cell receptor beta chain with a few counts. The antigen is undetermined. Sequencing libraries made from TCR beta cDNA carried unique molecular identifiers. MiXCR was run by TCRdb on the PCR reads, yielding one entry per CDR3 protein. The data contain approximately 690,000 distinct CDR3 sequences, roughly three fifths of them seen just once; the ten biggest clones take up 11%. This record belongs to a study of post-analysis software for immune sequencing data. General study points: Roughly five TRBV segments appeared more often in patients than in controls, and TRBV5-6, TRBV5-1 and TRBV20-1 were among these. Patients with multiple sclerosis recorded significantly lower normalized Chao1 diversity than controls, the study found. The authors found that F measure strongly co-clustered same-batch samples.

The V gene's germline CDR1 is SGHTA and CDR2 FQGTGA. The CDR3 consists of 15 residues. The receptor was isolated from a girl under 10 years old with multiple sclerosis. Specimen: blood. This chain uses TRBV7-3 with TRBJ2-5, with 7 bases fitting TRBD1. The J call may be in error: the DNA end matches TRBJ2-7 better. The DNA for the CDR3 is TGTGCCAGCAGCTTAACGCCGGGACAGCCCTACGAGCAGTACTTC. It yields the protein CASSLTPGQPYEQYF.